This T cell receptor (beta chain) was observed in a study of CD8 T cells in Susac syndrome. Trimming pared 6 bases from V and 0 bases from J, leaving 6 bases between. The CDR3 runs to 12 residues. Germline V gives CDR1 MGHDK, CDR2 SYGVNS. General observations from the study: Only a relatively small number of individuals were included in the TCR sequencing and HLA analysis.

With respect to this clonotype: The antigen is not known.

The study used treatment-naive patients who had stable or active relapsing-remitting disease as multiple sclerosis controls. RNA was extracted with the RNeasy kit, and a quantity of about 0.45 to 1 ug was reverse transcribed using random hexamers. The CDR3 of TCR beta was amplified by immunoSEQ multiplex PCR across 54 Vbeta and 13 Jbeta. One entry per CDR3 protein results from TCRdb running MiXCR on the immunoSEQ multiplex PCR reads. The data contain about 120,000 distinct CDR3 sequences, 90% to 95% of them singletons. This sequence originates from a human donor with multiple sclerosis. The sample consisted of CD4+ T cells from PBMCs. The chain links TRBV25-1 to TRBJ2-7; D may be TRBD1 (6 bases). This chain's CDR3 is CASRDSSYEQYF. The CDR3, as DNA: TGTGCCAGCAGGGACAGCTCCTACGAGCAGTACTTC.